These T cell receptor beta chains were read from a single sample in a study of CD8 T cells in Susac syndrome. TCRdb re-derived calls from the immunoSEQ multiplex PCR reads in MiXCR, one entry per CDR3 protein. Of a few hundred thousand distinct CDR3 sequences listed, about 94% are singletons. Sample: CD8+ T cells from PBMCs. Source of these receptors: a human donor with multiple sclerosis. Each CDR3 is given with its conserved first and last residue. Fields, in order: J gene, D gene, V gene, CDR3 protein. D genes are given only for firm matches.

TRBJ2-1,TRBD1,TRBV5-6,CASSILTGASYNEQFF
TRBJ1-2,-,TRBV7-9,CASSLESRGDGYTF
TRBJ1-5,-,TRBV5-1,CASSPQGHGNQPQHF
TRBJ1-1,-,TRBV14,CASSPFKGTEAFF
TRBJ2-7,-,TRBV9,CASSVGGDEQYF
TRBJ2-3,TRBD2,TRBV3-1,CASSHPPRTSASTSSTDTQYF
TRBJ1-4,-,TRBV3-1,CASSQESTWPGEKLFF
TRBJ2-1,TRBD2,TRBV6-1,CASSDWKVAGGDLNEQFF
TRBJ2-1,-,TRBV4-1,CASAFPGTLGADNEQFF
TRBJ1-2,TRBD1,TRBV7-9,CASSPLPGQGSNYGYTF
TRBJ1-2,-,TRBV9,CASSVGTGRYGYTF
TRBJ2-1,-,TRBV4-1,CASSQERARYNEQFF
TRBJ2-7,TRBD2,TRBV29-1,CSVERNGGRRGEPWEQYF
TRBJ1-1,TRBD1,TRBV2,CASRRQGNTEAFF
TRBJ2-1,-,TRBV6-2/TRBV6-3,CASSYGNSGEQFF
TRBJ2-7,TRBD1,TRBV12-3/TRBV12-4,CASSNPGTGMEQYF
TRBJ1-5,-,TRBV19,CASSMTQAMAGNQPQHF
TRBJ2-7,TRBD2,TRBV7-9,CASSQAVSGGGFEQYF
TRBJ2-7,-,TRBV20-1,CSAREGGWEQYF
TRBJ2-1,TRBD2,TRBV27,CASSLEREWDEQFF
TRBJ1-1,TRBD1,TRBV4-1,CASSHPLEGQGRPEAFF
TRBJ2-1,-,TRBV12-3/TRBV12-4,CASSLTPWDWFF
TRBJ1-1,-,TRBV5-6,CASSLAWQSTEAFF
TRBJ1-1,TRBD1,TRBV6-2/TRBV6-3,CASSSDRGGTEAFF
TRBJ1-5,-,TRBV20-1,CSATTGRRQPQHF
TRBJ2-3,TRBD1,TRBV12-3/TRBV12-4,CASSLLGDRSTDTQYF
TRBJ2-7,-,TRBV25-1,CASSQTWGDASEQYF
TRBJ2-1,-,TRBV13,CASTTGLYNEQFF
TRBJ2-7,-,TRBV30,CAWSIGRGEQYF
TRBJ2-1,TRBD2,TRBV3-1,CASSQQLAGPYNEQFF
TRBJ2-7,-,TRBV24-1,CATSDPGVSYEQYF
TRBJ2-3,TRBD2,TRBV6-1,CASTHGVLAGDTDTQYF
TRBJ2-3,TRBD1,TRBV5-4,CASSAGQGAGDTQYF
TRBJ2-7,TRBD1,TRBV6-1,CASFIGTGPYEQYF
TRBJ2-5,-,TRBV9,CASSVVCGGAQETQYF
TRBJ2-5,-,TRBV7-8,CASSQPIETQYF
TRBJ2-7,TRBD2,TRBV10-1,CASSLAGDVYEQYF
TRBJ2-7,-,TRBV12-3/TRBV12-4,CASSLVGQGYEQYF
TRBJ2-2,-,TRBV24-1,CATSDATGLNTGELFF
TRBJ2-3,TRBD1,TRBV6-1,CASSHSWTGGLADTQYF
TRBJ2-3,TRBD2,TRBV2,CASSLTYLAGFTDTQYF
TRBJ2-3,TRBD2,TRBV6-5,CASSFGWEGKIDTQYF
TRBJ2-7,-,TRBV7-9,CASGRSNYEQYF
TRBJ1-1,-,TRBV12-3/TRBV12-4,CASTLGAGEAFF
TRBJ2-1,-,TRBV4-2,CASSVGVPDEQFF
TRBJ2-1,TRBD2,TRBV4-1,CASSPSGSSVDEQFF
TRBJ2-5,TRBD2,TRBV20-1,CSAGLATRETQYF
TRBJ1-5,-,TRBV28,CASSTRGGRQPQHF
TRBJ2-5,-,TRBV28,CASSLYYQETQYF
TRBJ2-7,TRBD2,TRBV4-3,CASSQTVALAGDFWVEQYF
TRBJ2-2,-,TRBV24-1,CATAEFTGELFF
TRBJ2-7,TRBD1,TRBV7-9,CASSFSTGDTYEQYF
TRBJ1-1,-,TRBV7-9,CASSLVSGEAFF
TRBJ2-7,TRBD1,TRBV28,CASTDRALSYEQYF
TRBJ1-1,TRBD1,TRBV12-3/TRBV12-4,CASGRQGNTEAFF
TRBJ2-1,TRBD2,TRBV6-1,CASSPSGASSYNEQFF
TRBJ1-2,-,TRBV30,CAWRDPGNYGYTF
TRBJ2-7,-,TRBV6-6,CASSPLPGEEYEQYF